This T cell receptor (beta chain) was recovered during a study of regulatory T cells in long-lasting Graves disease. Study-level findings and limits: Blood alone, not thyroid tissue, was studied. Accuracy may have suffered from the small sample size.

Arm-PCR of CDR3 regions and iRepertoire HTBI primers were the basis on which TCR beta libraries were built. TCRdb reanalysed the multiplex PCR reads using MiXCR and keeps one entry per CDR3 protein. The sample shows 400,000 to 500,000 distinct CDR3 sequences, about 15% of them seen only once. CDR1 and CDR2 (germline): LNHDA, SQIVND (reference sequence). Trimming cost V 4 bases and J 2 bases; bases outside gene matches: 6. The CDR3 runs 17 residues. Time point described: newly diagnosed GD, antithyroid drugs for less than 3 months. PBMC-derived RNA was used for the TCR library. Turning to this clonotype: What it binds is not known.

This sample was shared with a second study, whose subject was T cells in Graves' hyperthyroidism and ophthalmopathy.

The clonotype comes from a woman between 50 and 59 years old with Graves disease. The input for sequencing was peripheral blood mononuclear cells (PBMCs), taken at new diagnosis, from a patient treated with antithyroid drugs. V gene TRBV19 combines with J gene TRBJ2-7, with TRBD2 identical over 15 bases. The CDR3 sequence: CASSTSGLAGGTYEQYF. The DNA for the CDR3 is TGTGCCAGTAGTACCTCGGGACTAGCGGGAGGAACCTACGAGCAGTACTTC.